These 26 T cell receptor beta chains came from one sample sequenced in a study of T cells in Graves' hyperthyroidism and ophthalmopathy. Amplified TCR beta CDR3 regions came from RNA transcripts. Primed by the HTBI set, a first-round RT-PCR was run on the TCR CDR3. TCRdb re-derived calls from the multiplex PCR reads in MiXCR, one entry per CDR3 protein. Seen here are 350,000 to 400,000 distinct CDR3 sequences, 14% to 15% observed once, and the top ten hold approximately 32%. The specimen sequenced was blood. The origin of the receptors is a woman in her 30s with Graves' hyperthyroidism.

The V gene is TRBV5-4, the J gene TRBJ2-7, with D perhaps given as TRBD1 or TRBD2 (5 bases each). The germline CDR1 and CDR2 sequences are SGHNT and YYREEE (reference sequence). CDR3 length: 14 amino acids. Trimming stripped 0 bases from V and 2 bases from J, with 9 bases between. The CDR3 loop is CASSLVGDAYEQYF. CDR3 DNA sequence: TGTGCCAGCAGCTTGGTGGGGGACGCCTACGAGCAGTACTTC.

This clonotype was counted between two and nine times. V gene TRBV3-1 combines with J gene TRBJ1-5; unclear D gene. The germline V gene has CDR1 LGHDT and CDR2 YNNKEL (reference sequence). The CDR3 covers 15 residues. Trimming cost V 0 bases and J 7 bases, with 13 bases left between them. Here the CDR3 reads CASSQEHGPGQPQHF. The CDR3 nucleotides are TGTGCCAGCAGCCAAGAGCACGGGCCGGGACAGCCCCAGCATTTT.

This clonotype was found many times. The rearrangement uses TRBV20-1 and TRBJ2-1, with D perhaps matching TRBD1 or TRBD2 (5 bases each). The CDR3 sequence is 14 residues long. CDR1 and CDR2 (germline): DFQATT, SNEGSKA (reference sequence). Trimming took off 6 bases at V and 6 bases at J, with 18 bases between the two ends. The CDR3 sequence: CSAPPRRGVNEQFF. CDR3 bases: TGCAGTGCCCCACCCCGGAGAGGGGTCAATGAGCAGTTCTTC.

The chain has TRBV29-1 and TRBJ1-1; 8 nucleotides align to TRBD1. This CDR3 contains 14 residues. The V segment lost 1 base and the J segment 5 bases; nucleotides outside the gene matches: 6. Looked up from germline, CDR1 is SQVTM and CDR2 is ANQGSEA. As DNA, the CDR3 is TGCAGCGTTGAAGGTAGACAGGGGCGGACTGAAGCTTTCTTT. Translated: CSVEGRQGRTEAFF. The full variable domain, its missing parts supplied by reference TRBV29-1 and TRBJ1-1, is SAVISQKPSRDICQRGTSLTIQCQVDSQVTMMFWYRQQPGQSLTLIATANQGSEATYESGFVIDKFPISRPNLTFSTLTVSNMSPEDSSIYLCSVEGRQGRTEAFFGQGTRLTVV.

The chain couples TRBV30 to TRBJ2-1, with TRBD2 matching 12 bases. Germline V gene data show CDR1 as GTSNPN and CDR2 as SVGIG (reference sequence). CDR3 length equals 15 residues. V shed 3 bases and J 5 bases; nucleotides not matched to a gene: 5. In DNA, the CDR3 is TGTGCCTGGAGACTAGCGGGAGGCTTTAACAATGAGCAGTTCTTC. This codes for CAWRLAGGFNNEQFF. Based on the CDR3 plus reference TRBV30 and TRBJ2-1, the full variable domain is SQTIHQWPATLVQPVGSPLSLECTVEGTSNPNLYWYRQAAGRGLQLLFYSVGIGQISSEVPQNLSASRPQDRQFILSSKKLLLSDSGFYLCAWRLAGGFNNEQFFGPGTRLTVL.

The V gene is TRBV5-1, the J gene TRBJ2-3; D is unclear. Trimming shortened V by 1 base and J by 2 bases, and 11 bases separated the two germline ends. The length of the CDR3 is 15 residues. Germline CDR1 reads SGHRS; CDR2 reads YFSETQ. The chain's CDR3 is CASSLNPEHTDTQYF. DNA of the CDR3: TGCGCCAGCAGCTTGAACCCAGAGCACACAGATACGCAGTATTTT.

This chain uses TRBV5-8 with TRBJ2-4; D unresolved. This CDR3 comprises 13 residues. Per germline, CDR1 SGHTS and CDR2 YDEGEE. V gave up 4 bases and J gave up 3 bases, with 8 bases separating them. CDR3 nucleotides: TGTGCCAGCAGCCCAGAGGACAAAAACATTCAGTACTTC. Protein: CASSPEDKNIQYF.

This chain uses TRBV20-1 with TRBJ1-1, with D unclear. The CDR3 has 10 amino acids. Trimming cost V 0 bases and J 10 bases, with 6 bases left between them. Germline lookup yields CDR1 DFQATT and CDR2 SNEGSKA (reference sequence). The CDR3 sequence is CSARDPGAFF. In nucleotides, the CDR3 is TGCAGTGCTAGAGACCCCGGAGCTTTCTTT.

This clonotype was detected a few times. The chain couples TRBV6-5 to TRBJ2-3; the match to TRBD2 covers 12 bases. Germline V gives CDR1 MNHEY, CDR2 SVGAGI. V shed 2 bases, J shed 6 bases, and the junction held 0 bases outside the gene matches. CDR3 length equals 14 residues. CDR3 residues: CASSYTSGRDTQYF. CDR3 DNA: TGTGCCAGCAGTTACACTAGCGGGAGGGATACGCAGTATTTT.

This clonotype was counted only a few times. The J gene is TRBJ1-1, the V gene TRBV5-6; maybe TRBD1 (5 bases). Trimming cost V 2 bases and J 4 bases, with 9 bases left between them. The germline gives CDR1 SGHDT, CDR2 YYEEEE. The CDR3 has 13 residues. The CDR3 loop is CASSFGRATEAFF. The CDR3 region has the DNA TGTGCCAGCAGCTTCGGCAGGGCCACTGAAGCTTTCTTT.

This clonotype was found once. DNA for the CDR3: TGTGCCAGCAGCTTGGTGACAGGGGCGGATGAGCAGTTCTTC. Its translation: CASSLVTGADEQFF. This chain uses TRBV7-2 with TRBJ2-1; the match to TRBD1 covers 8 bases. The germline gives CDR1 SGHTA, CDR2 FQGNSA. With V trimmed by 3 bases and J by 8 bases, 6 bases remained unmatched. The CDR3 covers 14 residues.

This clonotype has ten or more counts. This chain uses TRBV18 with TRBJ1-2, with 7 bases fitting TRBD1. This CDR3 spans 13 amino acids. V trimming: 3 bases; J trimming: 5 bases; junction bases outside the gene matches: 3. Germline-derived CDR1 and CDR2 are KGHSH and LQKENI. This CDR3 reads CASSPGTDYGYTF. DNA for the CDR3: TGTGCCAGCTCACCCGGGACAGATTATGGCTACACCTTC. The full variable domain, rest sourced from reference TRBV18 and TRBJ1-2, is NAGVMQNPRHLVRRRGQEARLRCSPMKGHSHVYWYRQLPEEGLKFMVYLQKENIIDESGMPKERFSAEFPKEGPSILRIQQVVRGDSAAYFCASSPGTDYGYTFGSGTRLTVV.

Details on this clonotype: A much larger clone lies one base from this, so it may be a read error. CDR3 nucleotide sequence: TGTGCCAGCAGACCAGACAGGGTTAGCACAGATACGCAGTGTTTT. Amino acid sequence: CASRPDRVSTDTQCF. The chain recombines TRBV7-2 with TRBJ2-3, with 7 bases that match TRBD1. The CDR3 is made up of 15 amino acids. Germline V gene data show CDR1 as SGHTA and CDR2 as FQGNSA.

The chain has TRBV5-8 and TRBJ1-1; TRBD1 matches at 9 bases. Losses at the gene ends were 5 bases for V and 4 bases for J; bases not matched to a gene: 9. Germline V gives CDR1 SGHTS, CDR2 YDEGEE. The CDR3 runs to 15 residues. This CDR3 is CASRYGQGQGTEAFF. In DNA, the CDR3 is TGTGCCAGCAGATACGGACAGGGGCAGGGCACTGAAGCTTTCTTT.

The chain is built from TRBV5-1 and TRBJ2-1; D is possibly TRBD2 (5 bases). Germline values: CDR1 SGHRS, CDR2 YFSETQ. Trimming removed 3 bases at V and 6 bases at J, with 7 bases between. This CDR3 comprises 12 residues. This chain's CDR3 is CASSYGLNEQFF. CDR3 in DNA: TGCGCCAGCAGCTACGGACTCAATGAGCAGTTCTTC. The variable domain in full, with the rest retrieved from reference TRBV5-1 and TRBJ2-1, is KAGVTQTPRYLIKTRGQQVTLSCSPISGHRSVSWYQQTPGQGLQFLFEYFSETQRNKGNFPGRFSGRQFSNSRSEMNVSTLELGDSALYLCASSYGLNEQFFGPGTRLTVL.

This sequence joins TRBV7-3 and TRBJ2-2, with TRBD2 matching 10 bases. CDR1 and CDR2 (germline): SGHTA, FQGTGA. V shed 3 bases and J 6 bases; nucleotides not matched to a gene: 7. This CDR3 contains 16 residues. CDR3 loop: CASSLVPSGSAGELFF. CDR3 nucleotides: TGTGCCAGCAGCTTGGTTCCTAGCGGGAGTGCCGGGGAGCTGTTTTTT.

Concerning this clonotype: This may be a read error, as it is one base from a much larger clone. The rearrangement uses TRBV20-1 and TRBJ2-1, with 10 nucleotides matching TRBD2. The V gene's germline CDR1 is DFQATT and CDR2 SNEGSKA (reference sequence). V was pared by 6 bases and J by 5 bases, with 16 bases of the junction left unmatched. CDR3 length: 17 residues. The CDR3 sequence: CSANPGPAGGSHNEQFF. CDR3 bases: TGCAGTGCGAATCCGGGACCAGCGGGAGGGAGTCACAATGAGCAGTTCTTC.

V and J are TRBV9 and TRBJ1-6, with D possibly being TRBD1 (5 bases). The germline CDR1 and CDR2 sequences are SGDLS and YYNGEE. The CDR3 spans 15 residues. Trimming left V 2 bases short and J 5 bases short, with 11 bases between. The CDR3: CASSVQGSDNSPLHF. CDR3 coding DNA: TGTGCCAGCAGCGTTCAGGGTTCAGATAATTCACCCCTCCACTTT.

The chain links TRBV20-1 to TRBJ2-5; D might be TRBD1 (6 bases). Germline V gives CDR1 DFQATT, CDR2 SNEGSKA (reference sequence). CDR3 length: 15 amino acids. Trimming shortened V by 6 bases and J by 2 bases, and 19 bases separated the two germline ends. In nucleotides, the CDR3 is TGCAGTGCGATACTGCCGGGACATTCTCAAGAGACCCAGTACTTC. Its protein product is CSAILPGHSQETQYF.

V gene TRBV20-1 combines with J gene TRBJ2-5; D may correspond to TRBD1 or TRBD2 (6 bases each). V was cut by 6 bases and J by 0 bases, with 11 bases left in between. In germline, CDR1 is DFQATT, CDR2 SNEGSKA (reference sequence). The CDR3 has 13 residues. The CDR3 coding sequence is TGCAGTGCCCCGGGGGACAACCAAGAGACCCAGTACTTC. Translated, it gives CSAPGDNQETQYF.

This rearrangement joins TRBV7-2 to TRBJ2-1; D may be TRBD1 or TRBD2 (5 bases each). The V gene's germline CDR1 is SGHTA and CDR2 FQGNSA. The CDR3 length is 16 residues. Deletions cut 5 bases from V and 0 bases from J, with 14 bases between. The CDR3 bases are TGTGCCAGCAGCGAGGGATACGGGACCTCCTACAATGAGCAGTTCTTC. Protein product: CASSEGYGTSYNEQFF. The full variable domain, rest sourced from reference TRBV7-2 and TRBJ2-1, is GAGVSQSPSNKVTEKGKDVELRCDPISGHTALYWYRQSLGQGLEFLIYFQGNSAPDKSGLPSDRFSAERTGGSVSTLTIQRTQQEDSAVYLCASSEGYGTSYNEQFFGPGTRLTVL.

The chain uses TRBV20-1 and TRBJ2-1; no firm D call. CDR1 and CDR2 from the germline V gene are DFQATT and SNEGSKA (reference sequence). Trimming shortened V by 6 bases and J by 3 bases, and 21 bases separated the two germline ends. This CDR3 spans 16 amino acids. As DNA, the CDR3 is TGCAGTGCCCCCCCGGCATCTATCCACTTCTACAATGAGCAGTTCTTC. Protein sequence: CSAPPASIHFYNEQFF.

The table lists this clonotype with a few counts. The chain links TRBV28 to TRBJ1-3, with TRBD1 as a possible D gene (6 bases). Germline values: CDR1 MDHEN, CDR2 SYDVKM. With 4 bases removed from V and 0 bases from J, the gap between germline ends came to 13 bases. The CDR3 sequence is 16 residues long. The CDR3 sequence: CASSSGQPHSGNTIYF. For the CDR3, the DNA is TGTGCCAGCAGTTCCGGACAGCCACACTCTGGAAACACCATATATTTT.

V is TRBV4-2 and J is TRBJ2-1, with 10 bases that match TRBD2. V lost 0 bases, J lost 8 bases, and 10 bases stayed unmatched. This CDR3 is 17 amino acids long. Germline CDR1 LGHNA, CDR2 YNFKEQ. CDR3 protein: CASSQEGQREGGDEQFF. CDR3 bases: TGTGCCAGCAGCCAAGAGGGGCAGCGGGAGGGAGGCGATGAGCAGTTCTTC.

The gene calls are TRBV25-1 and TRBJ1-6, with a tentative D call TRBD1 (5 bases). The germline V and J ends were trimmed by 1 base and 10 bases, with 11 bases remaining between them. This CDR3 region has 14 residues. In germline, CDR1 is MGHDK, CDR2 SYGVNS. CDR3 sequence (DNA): TGTGCCAGCAGTGAATTGCAGGGTCGCTCACCCCTCCACTTT. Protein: CASSELQGRSPLHF.

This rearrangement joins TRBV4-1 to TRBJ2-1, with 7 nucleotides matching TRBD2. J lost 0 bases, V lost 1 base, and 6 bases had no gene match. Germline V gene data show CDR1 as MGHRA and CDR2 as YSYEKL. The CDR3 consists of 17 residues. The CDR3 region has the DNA TGCGCCAGCAGCCAAGTACCCGGGAGGCCCTCCTACAATGAGCAGTTCTTC. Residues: CASSQVPGRPSYNEQFF.